This T cell receptor beta chain was identified in a study of STAT5B mutations in CD4+ large granular lymphocyte leukemia. Study-level points and caveats: Main leukemic clonotypes were patient-specific, but roughly 26% appeared at low frequency elsewhere.

Regarding this clone: As yet, its antigen is unknown.

Profiling relied on immunoSEQ multiplex PCR, and the TCRdb table lists in-frame clones only, not all of them. There are roughly 40,000 clones in the sample; about 86% occur only once, and 2.6% lies in the top ten. V was pared by 4 bases and J by 3 bases, with 10 bases between. Per germline, CDR1 SGDLS and CDR2 YYNGEE. This CDR3 contains 13 residues. The chain joins TRBV9 to TRBJ2-5; D is unclear. The specimen sequenced was CD4+ T cells from blood buffy coats. The sequence derives from a human donor in good health. CDR3 in DNA: TGTGCCAGCAGCTTCTCTCCAAAAGAGACCCAGTACTTC. Protein: CASSFSPKETQYF.